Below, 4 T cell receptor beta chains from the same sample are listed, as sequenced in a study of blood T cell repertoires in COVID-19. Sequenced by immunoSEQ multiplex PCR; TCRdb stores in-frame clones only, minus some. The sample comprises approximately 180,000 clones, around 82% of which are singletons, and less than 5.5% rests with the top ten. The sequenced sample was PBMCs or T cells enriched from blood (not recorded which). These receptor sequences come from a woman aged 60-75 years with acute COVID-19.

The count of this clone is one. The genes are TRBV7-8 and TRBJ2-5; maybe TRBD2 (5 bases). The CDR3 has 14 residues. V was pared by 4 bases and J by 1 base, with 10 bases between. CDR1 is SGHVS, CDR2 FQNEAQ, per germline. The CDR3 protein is CASSSEAPQETQYF. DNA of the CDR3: TGTGCCAGCAGCTCGGAGGCTCCCCAAGAGACCCAGTACTTC. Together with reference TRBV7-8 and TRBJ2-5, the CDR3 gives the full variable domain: GAGVSQSPRYKVAKRGQDVALRCDPISGHVSLFWYQQALGQGPEFLTYFQNEAQLDKSGLPSDRFFAERPEGSVSTLKIQRTQQEDSAVYLCASSSEAPQETQYFGPGTRLLVL.

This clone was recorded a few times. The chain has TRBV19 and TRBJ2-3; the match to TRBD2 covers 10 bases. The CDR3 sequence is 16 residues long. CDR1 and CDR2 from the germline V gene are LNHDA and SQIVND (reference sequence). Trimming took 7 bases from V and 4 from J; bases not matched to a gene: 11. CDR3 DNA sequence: TGTGCCAGTACCCGAGGGGGAGCGGGGGGGCCAGATACGCAGTATTTT. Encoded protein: CASTRGGAGGPDTQYF. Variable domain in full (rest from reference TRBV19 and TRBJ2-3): DGGITQSPKYLFRKEGQNVTLSCEQNLNHDAMYWYRQDPGQGLRLIYYSQIVNDFQKGDIAEGYSVSREKKESFPLTVTSAQKNPTAFYLCASTRGGAGGPDTQYFGPGTRLTVL.

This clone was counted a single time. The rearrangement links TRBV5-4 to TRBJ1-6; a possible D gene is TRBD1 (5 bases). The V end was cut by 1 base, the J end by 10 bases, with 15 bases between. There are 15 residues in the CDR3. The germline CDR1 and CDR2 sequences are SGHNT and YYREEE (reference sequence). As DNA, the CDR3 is TGTGCCAGCAGCTTGCAGGGTACCCTGAGGTCACCCCTCCACTTT. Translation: CASSLQGTLRSPLHF.

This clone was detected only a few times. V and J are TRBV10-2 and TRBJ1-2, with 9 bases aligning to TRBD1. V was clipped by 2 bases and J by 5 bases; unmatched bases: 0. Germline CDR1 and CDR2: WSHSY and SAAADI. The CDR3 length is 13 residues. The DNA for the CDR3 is TGCGCCAGCAGTGAGGGGACAGGGTATGGCTACACCTTC. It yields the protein CASSEGTGYGYTF.